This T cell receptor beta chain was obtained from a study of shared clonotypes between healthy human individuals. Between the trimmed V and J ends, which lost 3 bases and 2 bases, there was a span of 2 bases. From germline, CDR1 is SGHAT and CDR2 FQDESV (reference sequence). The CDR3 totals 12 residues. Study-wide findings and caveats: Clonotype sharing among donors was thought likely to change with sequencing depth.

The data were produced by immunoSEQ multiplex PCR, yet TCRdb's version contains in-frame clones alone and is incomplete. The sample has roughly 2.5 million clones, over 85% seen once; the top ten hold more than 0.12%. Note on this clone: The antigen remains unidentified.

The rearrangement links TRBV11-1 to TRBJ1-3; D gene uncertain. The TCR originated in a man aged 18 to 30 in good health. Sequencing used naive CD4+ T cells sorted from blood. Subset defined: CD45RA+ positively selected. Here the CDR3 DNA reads TGTGCCAGCAGCTTCCCTGGAAACACCATATATTTT. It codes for CASSFPGNTIYF.